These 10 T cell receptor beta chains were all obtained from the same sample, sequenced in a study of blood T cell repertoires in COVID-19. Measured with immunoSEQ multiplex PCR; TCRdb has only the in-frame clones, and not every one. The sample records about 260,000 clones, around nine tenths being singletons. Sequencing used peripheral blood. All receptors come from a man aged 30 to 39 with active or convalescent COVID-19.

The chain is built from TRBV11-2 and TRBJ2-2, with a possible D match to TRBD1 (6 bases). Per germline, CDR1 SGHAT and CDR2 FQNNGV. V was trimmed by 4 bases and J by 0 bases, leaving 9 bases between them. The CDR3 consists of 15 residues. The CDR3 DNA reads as TGTGCCAGCAGCTACCGGACAGCGAACACCGGGGAGCTGTTTTTT. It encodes CASSYRTANTGELFF.

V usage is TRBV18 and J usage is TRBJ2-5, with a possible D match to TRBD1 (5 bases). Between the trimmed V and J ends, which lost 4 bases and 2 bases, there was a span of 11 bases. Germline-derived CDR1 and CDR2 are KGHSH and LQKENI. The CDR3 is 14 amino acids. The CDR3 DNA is TGTGCCAGCTCACTGCAGGGTTCTCAAGAGACCCAGTACTTC. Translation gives CASSLQGSQETQYF. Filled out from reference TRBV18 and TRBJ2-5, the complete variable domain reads NAGVMQNPRHLVRRRGQEARLRCSPMKGHSHVYWYRQLPEEGLKFMVYLQKENIIDESGMPKERFSAEFPKEGPSILRIQQVVRGDSAAYFCASSLQGSQETQYFGPGTRLLVL.

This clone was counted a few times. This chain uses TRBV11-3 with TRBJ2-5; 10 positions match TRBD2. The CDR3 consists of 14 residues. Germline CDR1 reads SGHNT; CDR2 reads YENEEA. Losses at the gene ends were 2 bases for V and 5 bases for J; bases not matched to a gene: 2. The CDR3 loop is CASSLSSGGETQYF. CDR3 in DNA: TGTGCCAGCAGCTTATCTAGCGGGGGTGAGACCCAGTACTTC. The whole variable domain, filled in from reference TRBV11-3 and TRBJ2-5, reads EAGVVQSPRYKIIEKKQPVAFWCNPISGHNTLYWYLQNLGQGPELLIRYENEEAVDDSQLPKDRFSAERLKGVDSTLKIQPAELGDSAVYLCASSLSSGGETQYFGPGTRLLVL.

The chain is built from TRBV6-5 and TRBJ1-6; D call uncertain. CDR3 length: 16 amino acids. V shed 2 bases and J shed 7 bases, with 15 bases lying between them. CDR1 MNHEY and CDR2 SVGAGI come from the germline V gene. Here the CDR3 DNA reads TGTGCCAGCAGTTACGGTCGGGGAGTTGGGAATTCACCCCTCCACTTT. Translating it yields CASSYGRGVGNSPLHF.

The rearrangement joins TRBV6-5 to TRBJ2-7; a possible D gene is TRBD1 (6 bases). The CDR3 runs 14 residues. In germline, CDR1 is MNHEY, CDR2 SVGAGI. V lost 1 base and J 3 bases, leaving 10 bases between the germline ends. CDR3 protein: CASSYYRDNYEQYF. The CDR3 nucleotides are TGTGCCAGCAGTTACTATCGGGACAACTACGAGCAGTACTTC.

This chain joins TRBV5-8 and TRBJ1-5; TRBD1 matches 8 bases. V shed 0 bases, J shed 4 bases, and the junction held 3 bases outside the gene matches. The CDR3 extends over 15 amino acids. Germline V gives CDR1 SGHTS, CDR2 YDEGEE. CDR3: CASSLARTGNQPQHF. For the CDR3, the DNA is TGTGCCAGCAGCTTGGCCCGGACAGGGAATCAGCCCCAGCATTTT.

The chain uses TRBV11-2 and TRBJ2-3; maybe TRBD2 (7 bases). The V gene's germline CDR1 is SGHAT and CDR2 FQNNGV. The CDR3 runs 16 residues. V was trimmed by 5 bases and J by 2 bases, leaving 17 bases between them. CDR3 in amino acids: CASSQAGRGNTDTQYF. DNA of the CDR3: TGTGCCAGCAGCCAAGCGGGGAGGGGGAACACAGATACGCAGTATTTT.

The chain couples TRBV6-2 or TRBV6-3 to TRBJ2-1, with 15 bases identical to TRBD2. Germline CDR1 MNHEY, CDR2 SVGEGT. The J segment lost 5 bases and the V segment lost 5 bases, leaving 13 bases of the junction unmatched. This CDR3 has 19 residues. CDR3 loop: CASSVGLAGGWFENNEQFF. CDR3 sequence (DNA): TGTGCCAGCAGTGTGGGACTAGCGGGGGGCTGGTTCGAGAACAATGAGCAGTTCTTC.

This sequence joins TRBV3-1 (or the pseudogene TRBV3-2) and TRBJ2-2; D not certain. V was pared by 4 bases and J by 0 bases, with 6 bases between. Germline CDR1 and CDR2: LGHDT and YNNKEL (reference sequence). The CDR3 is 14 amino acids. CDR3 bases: TGTGCCAGCAGCCGCACAACGAACACCGGGGAGCTGTTTTTT. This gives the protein CASSRTTNTGELFF.

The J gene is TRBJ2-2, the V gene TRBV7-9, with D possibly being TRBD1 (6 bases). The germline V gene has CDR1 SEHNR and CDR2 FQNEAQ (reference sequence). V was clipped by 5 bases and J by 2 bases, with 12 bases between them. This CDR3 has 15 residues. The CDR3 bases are TGTGCCAGCAGCCCTCAGGGGTATAACACCGGGGAGCTGTTTTTT. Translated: CASSPQGYNTGELFF.